These 16 T cell receptor beta chains originate from one sample sequenced in a study of read filtering for tumor transcriptome and immune sequencing. This library used around 0.4 ug RNA and molecular barcoded adaptors spanning alpha/delta and beta/gamma chains. Via MiXCR, TCRdb re-called the reads, giving one row per CDR3 protein. This table has about 45,000 distinct CDR3 sequences, roughly 20% appearing once. Sequencing was done on a sample of a population of CD138-negative cells sorted from bone marrow. These receptors all stem from a donor at least 40 years old with multiple myeloma.

This clonotype was recorded many times. V is TRBV20-1 and J is TRBJ2-1, with 11 bases matching TRBD2. V was clipped by 0 bases and J by 3 bases; unmatched bases: 4. The CDR3 runs to 16 residues. Germline-derived CDR1 and CDR2 are DFQATT and SNEGSKA (reference sequence). CDR3 nucleotides: TGCAGTGCTAGAGAGACTAGCGGGACGGACTACAATGAGCAGTTCTTC. It codes for CSARETSGTDYNEQFF.

This clonotype was detected ten times or more. J is TRBJ2-5 and V is TRBV6-5; D is perhaps TRBD2 (6 bases). CDR1 is MNHEY and CDR2 is SVGAGI in the germline V gene. This CDR3 is 16 amino acids long. V lost 4 bases, J lost 4 bases, and 19 bases lay in between. The CDR3: CASSSVGGSGGETQYF. For the CDR3, the DNA is TGTGCCAGCAGTTCGGTGGGAGGAAGTGGGGGAGAGACCCAGTACTTC.

This clonotype was seen repeatedly, ten times or more. This chain uses TRBV6-2 or TRBV6-3 with TRBJ1-1; 8 bases match TRBD1. The CDR3 has 16 amino acids. Germline V lookup: CDR1 MNHEY, CDR2 SVGEGT. V shed 6 bases, J shed 6 bases, and the junction held 15 bases outside the gene matches. This CDR3 is CASRSTPGGAAAEAFF. For the CDR3, the DNA is TGTGCCAGCAGATCAACCCCAGGGGGCGCCGCGGCTGAAGCTTTCTTT.

This clonotype was detected many times. V gene TRBV3-1 combines with J gene TRBJ2-7, with TRBD2 matching over 11 bases. CDR1 LGHDT and CDR2 YNNKEL come from the germline V gene (reference sequence). J was trimmed by 2 bases and V by 3 bases; bases with no gene match: 6. The CDR3 runs to 16 residues. CDR3 loop: CASSQGLAGGPYEQYF. The CDR3, as DNA: TGTGCCAGCAGCCAGGGGCTAGCGGGAGGACCCTACGAGCAGTACTTC.

V and J are TRBV20-1 and TRBJ2-7; TRBD1 matches 8 bases. CDR3 length: 14 residues. Germline-derived CDR1 and CDR2 are DFQATT and SNEGSKA (reference sequence). J gave up 2 bases and V 3 bases, and 6 bases lay outside the gene matches. The CDR3 region is CSASVSGGAYEQYF. The CDR3 bases are TGCAGTGCTAGTGTGTCAGGGGGCGCCTACGAGCAGTACTTC.

In its sample, this clonotype was seen many times. The genes are TRBV29-1 and TRBJ2-3; D is possibly TRBD1 (6 bases). The V end was cut by 7 bases, the J end by 4 bases, with 12 bases between. The germline gives CDR1 SQVTM, CDR2 ANQGSEA. The CDR3 covers 12 residues. In nucleotides, the CDR3 is TGCAGCGGGGGGCGGTCTGCAGATACGCAGTATTTT. Translation gives CSGGRSADTQYF.

Ten or more counts support this clonotype. This rearrangement joins TRBV28 to TRBJ2-1, with D perhaps TRBD2 (5 bases). CDR3 length equals 13 residues. V lost 4 bases and J lost 6, with 10 bases in between. The germline gives CDR1 MDHEN, CDR2 SYDVKM. Written as DNA, the CDR3 is TGTGCCAGCAGTTACGGGATTTTCAATGAGCAGTTCTTC. This encodes CASSYGIFNEQFF.

The chain couples TRBV6-6 to TRBJ1-1; 7 nucleotides agree with TRBD1. The junction had 13 bases not matched to a gene; V was cut back by 2 bases and J by 1 base. Germline CDR1 is MNHNY and CDR2 is SVGAGI (reference sequence). The CDR3 consists of 18 residues. The CDR3 loop is CASSYPPGPTGKNTEAFF. The CDR3 nucleotides are TGTGCCAGCAGTTACCCTCCTGGGCCGACAGGGAAGAACACTGAAGCTTTCTTT.

This clonotype showed up many times. The rearrangement links TRBV29-1 to TRBJ2-1; 8 nucleotides line up with TRBD2. The CDR3 totals 15 residues. Germline CDR1 is SQVTM and CDR2 is ANQGSEA. V lost 2 bases to trimming and J lost 8 bases; unmatched junction nucleotides: 11. CDR3 amino acids: CSVEPGRAGSDEQFF. CDR3 nucleotide sequence: TGCAGCGTTGAACCCGGGAGGGCCGGGAGCGATGAGCAGTTCTTC.

This clonotype was counted at least ten times. The V gene is TRBV29-1, the J gene TRBJ2-7; TRBD1 might be the D (5 bases). Germline V gives CDR1 SQVTM, CDR2 ANQGSEA. The CDR3 runs to 12 residues. Trimming stripped 5 bases from V and 5 bases from J, with 13 bases between. CDR3 sequence: CSVQGSSDEQYF. The CDR3, as DNA: TGCAGCGTTCAGGGCAGTTCGGACGAGCAGTACTTC.

To note about this clonotype: This clone may be a read error of a much larger clone one base away. This chain uses TRBV5-4 with TRBJ1-1; D is uncertain. Between the trimmed V and J ends, which lost 4 bases and 3 bases, there was a span of 7 bases. The CDR3 spans 12 residues. The germline V gene encodes CDR1 SGHNT and CDR2 YYREEE (reference sequence). The DNA of the CDR3 is TGTGCCAGCAGCCAGCCGTACACTGAAGCTTTCTTT. Protein sequence: CASSQPYTEAFF.

This clonotype was recorded at least ten times. This chain connects TRBV11-3 to TRBJ2-3, with a possible D match to TRBD2 (5 bases). There are 16 residues in the CDR3. The V gene's germline CDR1 is SGHNT and CDR2 YENEEA. The ends were cut back, 1 base at V and 2 bases at J, with 13 bases in the middle. The CDR3 here is CASSLVLAVPTDTQYF. Here the CDR3 DNA reads TGTGCCAGCAGCTTAGTCCTAGCTGTCCCCACAGATACGCAGTATTTT.

This clonotype was recorded many times. The chain employs TRBV15 and TRBJ2-3; 7 bases agree with TRBD2. There are 13 residues in the CDR3. Losses at the gene ends were 6 bases for V and 0 bases for J; bases not matched to a gene: 0. The germline gives CDR1 LNHNV, CDR2 YYDKDF (reference sequence). The CDR3 region is CATRAGSTDTQYF. As DNA, the CDR3 is TGTGCCACCAGAGCGGGGAGCACAGATACGCAGTATTTT.

This clonotype was recorded at least ten times. This rearrangement joins TRBV12-3 or TRBV12-4 to TRBJ1-2, with D maybe TRBD1 (6 bases). The CDR3 extends over 13 amino acids. The ends were cut back, 5 bases at V and 4 bases at J, with 11 bases in the middle. CDR3 nucleotides: TGTGCCAGCAGTGAACAGGGCTCCTATGGCTACACCTTC. Translated: CASSEQGSYGYTF.

V is TRBV5-1 and J is TRBJ2-1; TRBD2 agrees at 14 bases. The CDR3 is made up of 17 amino acids. Germline loops: CDR1 SGHRS, CDR2 YFSETQ. Losses at the gene ends were 3 bases for V and 10 bases for J; bases not matched to a gene: 12. CDR3 residues: CASSSVTTSGRAAEQFF. CDR3 DNA: TGCGCCAGCAGCTCAGTGACGACTAGCGGGAGGGCCGCAGAGCAGTTCTTC.

This clonotype was observed at least ten times. The chain is built from TRBV7-2 and TRBJ2-2; D gene ambiguous. Germline V gene data show CDR1 as SGHTA and CDR2 as FQGNSA. The CDR3 covers 15 residues. V lost 1 base, J lost 2 bases, and 8 bases lay in between. CDR3 region: CASSLDILNTGELFF. The DNA for the CDR3 is TGTGCCAGCAGCTTAGACATACTCAACACCGGGGAGCTGTTTTTT.